This T cell receptor (beta chain) came from a study of blood T cell repertoires in COVID-19. Study overall: The United States, Italy and Spain supplied acute and convalescent COVID-19 samples. The analysed material was cDNA or gDNA that came from T cells, B-cell-depleted T cells, or PBMCs.

This CDR3 is built from 14 residues. CDR1 is LGHDT and CDR2 is YNNKEL in the germline V gene (reference sequence). J lost 1 base, V lost 4 bases, and 3 bases had no gene match. In the original workflow: Amplified reference gene primers provided the basis for estimating nucleated cell counts. The table came from immunoSEQ multiplex PCR; TCRdb's copy has only in-frame clones and leaves some out. V and J calls and clone size are as listed in that table; D and trimming were resolved from the DNA. The sample lists 200,000 to 300,000 clones, 86% occurring once. This sequence originates from a young man with active or convalescent COVID-19. The chain joins TRBV3-1 (or the pseudogene TRBV3-2) to TRBJ2-7; 8 positions match TRBD1. The sample was peripheral blood. Here the CDR3 DNA reads TGTGCCAGCAGCCCGGACAGGGAATCCTACGAGCAGTACTTC. Its translation is CASSPDRESYEQYF.